These 4 T cell receptor beta chains were all obtained from the same sample, sequenced in a study of cytomegalovirus exposure and HLA in healthy donors (dated by TCRdb to about 2017). The protocol used for the library was the immunoSEQ multiplex PCR assay. TCRdb's version of the immuneACCESS table is confined to in-frame rearrangements and falls short of the full clone set. An unresolved V gene accounts for under half of the shortfall where checked; the remainder is of unknown origin. This sample comprises some 170,000 clones, approximately 87% of them detected only once. 1.4% of the sample rests with the top ten. Sequencing input: PBMCs. All receptors derive from a woman aged 25 to 45 in good health and CMV-seronegative.

The CDR3 loop is CASSRLSGRYNEQFF. The CDR3 DNA follows: TGCGCCAGCAGCCGCCTTTCTGGGAGATACAATGAGCAGTTCTTC. The rearrangement uses TRBV5-1 and TRBJ2-1, with TRBD2 as a possible D gene (5 bases). CDR3 size: 15 residues. Germline CDR1 and CDR2: SGHRS and YFSETQ. V lost 4 bases to trimming and J lost 4 bases, with 15 bases between them.

This sequence joins TRBV5-6 and TRBJ1-5, with 7 nucleotides matching TRBD1. The CDR3 extends over 18 amino acids. Germline CDR1 and CDR2: SGHDT and YYEEEE. The J segment lost 0 bases and the V segment lost 1 base, leaving 10 bases of the junction unmatched. The DNA for the CDR3 is TGTGCCAGCAGCTTGAGGGGGCCGGGCCTTAATAGCAATCAGCCCCAGCATTTT. It specifies CASSLRGPGLNSNQPQHF.

This clone showed up just a few times. The chain uses TRBV5-1 and TRBJ2-7; a possible D gene is TRBD2 (6 bases). CDR3 size: 14 residues. The V end lost 3 bases, the J end lost 3 bases, and 13 bases lay between the germline ends. Germline CDR1 is SGHRS and CDR2 is YFSETQ. The CDR3 spells CASSYTSRGYEQYF. CDR3 in DNA: TGCGCCAGCAGCTACACTAGCCGTGGCTACGAGCAGTACTTC.

J is TRBJ2-1 and V is TRBV11-2; 11 bases map to TRBD1. Per the germline V gene, CDR1 is SGHAT and CDR2 is FQNNGV. V gave up 5 bases and J gave up 2 bases; unmatched junction bases: 11. The CDR3 has 18 amino acids. CDR3 nucleotide sequence: TGTGCCAGCAGCCCACATCCACCGGGACAGGGGGCCTACAATGAGCAGTTCTTC. Its protein product is CASSPHPPGQGAYNEQFF.